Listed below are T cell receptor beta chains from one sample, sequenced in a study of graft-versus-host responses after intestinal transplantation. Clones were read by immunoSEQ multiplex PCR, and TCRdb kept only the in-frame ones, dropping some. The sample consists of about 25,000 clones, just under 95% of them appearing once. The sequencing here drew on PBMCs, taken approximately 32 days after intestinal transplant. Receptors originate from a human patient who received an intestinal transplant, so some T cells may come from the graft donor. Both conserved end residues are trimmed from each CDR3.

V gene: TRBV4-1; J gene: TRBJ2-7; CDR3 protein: ASSQRARGITYEQY
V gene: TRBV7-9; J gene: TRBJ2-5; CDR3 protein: ATETQY
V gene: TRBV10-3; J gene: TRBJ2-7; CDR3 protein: AISPAGGIEQY
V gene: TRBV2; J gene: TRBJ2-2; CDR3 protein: ASSTSGSGTGELF
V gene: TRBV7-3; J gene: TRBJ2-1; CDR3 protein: ASSLKSAGGPPYNEQF
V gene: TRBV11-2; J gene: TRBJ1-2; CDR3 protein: ASSLRGLLTGKDGYT
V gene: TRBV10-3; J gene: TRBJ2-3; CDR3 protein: ATKGGDSDTQY
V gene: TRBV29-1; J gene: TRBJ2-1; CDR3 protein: SGAGQYYNEQF
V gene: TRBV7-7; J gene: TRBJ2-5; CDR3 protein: ASSLGERQETQY
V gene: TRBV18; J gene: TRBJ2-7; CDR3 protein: ASSLHTGPTYEQY
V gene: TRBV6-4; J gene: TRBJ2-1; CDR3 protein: ASRQGNEQF
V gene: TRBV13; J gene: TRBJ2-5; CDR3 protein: ASSDRLAGGGETQY
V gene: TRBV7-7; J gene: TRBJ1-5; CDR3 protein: ASSSDRGDQPQH
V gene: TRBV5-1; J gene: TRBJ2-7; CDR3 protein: ASSSEPYEQY
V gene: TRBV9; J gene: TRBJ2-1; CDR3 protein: ASSGRDVVGVWNEQF
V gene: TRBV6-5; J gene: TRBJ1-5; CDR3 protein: ASRVGTFSNQPQH
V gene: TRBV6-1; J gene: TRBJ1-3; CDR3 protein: ASSEFLGGRYSGNTIY
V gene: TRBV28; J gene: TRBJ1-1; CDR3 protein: ASTLRAYTEAF
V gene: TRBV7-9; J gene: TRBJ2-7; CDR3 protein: ASSLAGTTLYEQY
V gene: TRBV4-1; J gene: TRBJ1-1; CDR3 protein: ASSQVRVGLNTEAF
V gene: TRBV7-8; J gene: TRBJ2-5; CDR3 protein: ASSWRTRSETQY
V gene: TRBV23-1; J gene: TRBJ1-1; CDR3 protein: ASSLPRGEYTEAF
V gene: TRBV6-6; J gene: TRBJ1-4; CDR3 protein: AGGGGVGTTNEKLF
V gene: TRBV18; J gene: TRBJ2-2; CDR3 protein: ASSPIGNTGELF
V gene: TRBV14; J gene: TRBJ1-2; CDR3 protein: ASSQEIGYYGYT
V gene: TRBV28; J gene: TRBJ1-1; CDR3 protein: ASSFAPANTEAF
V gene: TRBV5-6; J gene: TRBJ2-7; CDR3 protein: ASFSGRAAHEQY
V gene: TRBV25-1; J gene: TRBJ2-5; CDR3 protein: ASSRFEETQY
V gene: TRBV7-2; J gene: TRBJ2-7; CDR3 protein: ASSLNGGAGEQY
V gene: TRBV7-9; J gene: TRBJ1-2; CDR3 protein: ASSQGQAYYGYT
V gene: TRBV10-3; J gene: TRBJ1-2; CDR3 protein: AIRGGGDPDYGYT
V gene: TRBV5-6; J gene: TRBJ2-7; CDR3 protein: ASSLEYYGDEQY
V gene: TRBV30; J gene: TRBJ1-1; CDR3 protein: AWSDGGNTEAF
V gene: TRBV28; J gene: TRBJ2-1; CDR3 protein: ASSSLPVGIGYNEQF
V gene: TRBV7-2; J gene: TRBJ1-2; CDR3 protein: ASSLQGSGYT
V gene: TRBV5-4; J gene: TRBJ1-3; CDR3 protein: ASSPKGGPGNTIY
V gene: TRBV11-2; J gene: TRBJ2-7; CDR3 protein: ASSPGAGGYEQY
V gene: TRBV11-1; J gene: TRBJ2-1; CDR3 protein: ASSLEQRYNEQF
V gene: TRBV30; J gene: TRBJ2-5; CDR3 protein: AWSESGTATRETQY
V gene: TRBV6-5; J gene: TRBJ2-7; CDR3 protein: ASSYSSAYEQY
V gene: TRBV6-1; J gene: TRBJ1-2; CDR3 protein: ASSERSFNYGYT
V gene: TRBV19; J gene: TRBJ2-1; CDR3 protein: ASSTLAGQAYNEQF
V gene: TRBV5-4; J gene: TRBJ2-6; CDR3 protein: ASSRGGANVLT
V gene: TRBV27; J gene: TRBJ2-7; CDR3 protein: ASSFQRGPYEQY
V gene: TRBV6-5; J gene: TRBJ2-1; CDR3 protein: ASSYSSNYNEQF
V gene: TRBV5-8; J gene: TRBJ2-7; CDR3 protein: ASTPDRGAPYEQY
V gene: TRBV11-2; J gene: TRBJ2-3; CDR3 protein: ASSLDLRDTQY